This T cell receptor (beta chain) was recovered during a study of identical twins. General study points: An excess of low generation probability was shown by twin-shared out-of-frame alpha sequences. Researchers caution that invariant MAIT and iNKT cells could partly confound zero-insertion analyses.

This clonotype has ten or more counts. No antigen is known for it. Germline CDR1 reads SGHTA; CDR2 reads FQGNSA. The CDR3 is 15 residues long. J lost 3 bases, V lost 5 bases, and 4 bases had no gene match. Using its own MiXCR run on the 5' RACE reads, TCRdb lists one record per CDR3 protein. The repertoire holds under 250,000 distinct CDR3 sequences, with approximately 8% as singletons. These same records also appear under a second study, on yellow fever vaccine responses in identical twins.

Source material: CD8+ T cells sorted from blood. This receptor was obtained from a woman aged 18-30 years in good health. The chain has TRBV7-2 and TRBJ2-3; 11 nucleotides match TRBD1. This CDR3 reads CASSTGQGATDTQYF. The CDR3 nucleotides are TGTGCCAGCAGCACCGGACAGGGGGCAACAGATACGCAGTATTTT.